These 32 T cell receptor beta chains share one sample of origin, sequenced in a study of blood T cell repertoires in COVID-19. The protocol was immunoSEQ multiplex PCR, while the TCRdb copy is restricted to in-frame clones and leaves out a portion. This table has about 210,000 clones, roughly 79% appearing once. Material: PBMCs or T cells enriched from blood (not recorded which). These receptors were collected from a woman between 45 and 60 years old with acute COVID-19.

The chain joins TRBV18 to TRBJ1-5; TRBD1 might be the D (6 bases). The CDR3 is made up of 15 amino acids. V lost 2 bases, J lost 4 bases, and 12 bases lay in between. Germline CDR1 is KGHSH and CDR2 is LQKENI. The CDR3 DNA follows: TGTGCCAGCTCACCAGGGGGCAGGGTTAATCAGCCCCAGCATTTT. Protein: CASSPGGRVNQPQHF.

The genes are TRBV7-9 and TRBJ1-4; TRBD1 matches 8 bases. The V and J ends lost 4 bases and 12 bases, in that order; junction bases with no gene match: 10. CDR1 and CDR2 (germline): SEHNR, FQNEAQ (reference sequence). CDR3 length: 14 residues. CDR3 sequence reads: CASSSSSDREELFF. CDR3 nucleotides: TGTGCCAGCAGCTCGAGTTCGGACAGGGAGGAACTGTTTTTT.

The V and J genes are TRBV5-4 and TRBJ2-5, with 9 positions matching TRBD2. Germline lookup yields CDR1 SGHNT and CDR2 YYREEE (reference sequence). Germline trimming cut 2 bases from V and 5 bases from J; bases unmatched to any gene: 4. This CDR3 has 14 amino acids. The CDR3 loop is CASSLAGGVETQYF. The CDR3 DNA is TGTGCCAGCAGCTTAGCGGGGGGAGTGGAGACCCAGTACTTC.

As regards this clone: Relative to the germline gene, one junction end is altered; a read error may explain this. The chain couples TRBV7-2 to TRBJ2-4; 10 nucleotides match TRBD1. This CDR3 contains 14 residues. The germline CDR1 and CDR2 sequences are SGHTA and FQGNSA. The CDR3 sequence is CASSLVPGTGTGAF. The CDR3 coding sequence is TGTGCCAGCAGCTTAGTTCCGGGGACCGGGACAGGGGCGTTC.

The J gene is TRBJ1-6, the V gene TRBV3-1 (or the pseudogene TRBV3-2), with D uncertain. V was cut by 5 bases and J by 9 bases, with 14 bases left in between. The CDR3 covers 14 residues. CDR1 LGHDT and CDR2 YNNKEL come from the germline V gene (reference sequence). CDR3 loop: CASSVGLTSSPLHF. The DNA for the CDR3 is TGTGCCAGCAGCGTAGGACTGACAAGTTCACCCCTCCACTTT.

The genes are TRBV2 and TRBJ2-6; 11 nucleotides align to TRBD1. The CDR3 is 17 residues long. J gave up 0 bases and V 6 bases, and 4 bases lay outside the gene matches. Germline V gene data show CDR1 as SNHLY and CDR2 as FYNNEI. This chain's CDR3 is CASRGQGVLSGANVLTF. CDR3 coding DNA: TGTGCCAGCAGGGGACAGGGGGTCCTCTCTGGGGCCAACGTCCTGACTTTC.

The V call is TRBV6-1, the J call TRBJ2-5; 10 nucleotides match TRBD1. The CDR3 loop spans 15 amino acids. From germline, CDR1 is MNHNS and CDR2 SASEGT. J lost 5 bases, V lost 2 bases, and 5 bases had no gene match. The CDR3 DNA sequence: TGTGCCAGCAGTGAACTAGGACAGGGGGTGGAGACCCAGTACTTC. Its protein product is CASSELGQGVETQYF.

The rearrangement uses TRBV7-3 and TRBJ2-1; TRBD2 agrees at 10 bases. Germline CDR1 is SGHTA and CDR2 is FQGTGA. This CDR3 has 14 amino acids. The V gene end was trimmed by 4 bases and the J gene end by 10 bases; junction bases not matched to a gene: 7. For the CDR3, the DNA is TGTGCCAGCAGCTCCGGGACTAGCGCACGCGAGCAGTTCTTC. Its translation: CASSSGTSAREQFF.

The chain has TRBV2 and TRBJ2-4, with 8 bases that match TRBD1. Germline V gene sequence: CDR1 SNHLY, CDR2 FYNNEI. The V segment lost 4 bases and the J segment 8 bases; nucleotides outside the gene matches: 10. The CDR3 has 15 amino acids. The chain's CDR3 is CASSGWVQGADIQYF. Written as DNA, the CDR3 is TGTGCCAGCAGTGGATGGGTCCAGGGGGCTGACATTCAGTACTTC.

The chain is built from TRBV19 and TRBJ1-5; TRBD1 might be the D (6 bases). In germline, CDR1 is LNHDA, CDR2 SQIVND (reference sequence). V shed 5 bases and J shed 2 bases, with 13 bases lying between them. The CDR3 is 15 amino acids. Here the CDR3 reads CASSLQGFGNQPQHF. The CDR3 DNA is TGTGCCAGTAGTCTCCAGGGGTTCGGCAATCAGCCCCAGCATTTT.

V gene TRBV7-2 combines with J gene TRBJ2-1, with D possibly TRBD1 on 6 matching bases. The germline V gene encodes CDR1 SGHTA and CDR2 FQGNSA. The length of the CDR3 is 15 residues. V dropped 5 bases and J dropped 2 bases, with 13 bases sitting between them. CDR3 coding DNA: TGTGCCAGCAGCCCCACCAGGGGCACCTACAATGAGCAGTTCTTC. This sequence encodes CASSPTRGTYNEQFF.

The gene calls are TRBV6-2 or TRBV6-3 and TRBJ2-1; 7 positions agree with TRBD2. J lost 9 bases, V lost 0 bases, and 11 bases had no gene match. Germline V gene data show CDR1 as MNHEY and CDR2 as SVGEGT. The CDR3 covers 16 residues. CDR3 sequence (DNA): TGTGCCAGCAGTTACTCGCCTAGCGGAATGTTGGGTGAGCAGTTCTTC. Encoded protein: CASSYSPSGMLGEQFF.

This clone was seen only a few times. The J gene is TRBJ1-5, the V gene TRBV2; D gene unclear. CDR3 length equals 14 residues. Germline loops: CDR1 SNHLY, CDR2 FYNNEI. Trimming left V 1 base short and J 0 bases short, with 4 bases between. DNA of the CDR3: TGTGCCAGCAGTGAAGGGCATAGCAATCAGCCCCAGCATTTT. Amino acid sequence: CASSEGHSNQPQHF.

The chain joins TRBV28 to TRBJ1-5; TRBD1 aligns across 7 bases. The CDR3 is made up of 16 amino acids. The trim removed 9 bases at V and 1 base at J, leaving 12 bases unmatched. Germline CDR1 reads MDHEN; CDR2 reads SYDVKM. The CDR3 DNA follows: TGTGCCAGTTCCGGGACAGTTCTTTTGAGCAATCAGCCCCAGCATTTT. It is translated as CASSGTVLLSNQPQHF.

The chain has TRBV11-2 and TRBJ1-3, with 8 bases lining up with TRBD1. The germline CDR1 and CDR2 sequences are SGHAT and FQNNGV. V gave up 5 bases and J gave up 4 bases; unmatched junction bases: 4. This CDR3 is 14 amino acids long. The CDR3 DNA reads as TGTGCCAGCAGCAGAGGACAGGGCGGAAACACCATATATTTT. It translates to CASSRGQGGNTIYF.

In this sample, this clone turned up once. J is TRBJ2-3 and V is TRBV24-1, with a weak D call TRBD2 (6 bases). The length of the CDR3 is 16 residues. Trimming cost V 5 bases and J 3 bases, with 17 bases left between them. Looked up from germline, CDR1 is KGHDR and CDR2 is SFDVKD. The CDR3 sequence is CATSARREFPTDTQYF. In DNA form, the CDR3 reads TGTGCCACCAGTGCTAGGAGGGAATTTCCTACAGATACGCAGTATTTT.

In its sample, this clone was seen once. The rearrangement links TRBV6-1 to TRBJ1-3; no clear D gene. The CDR3 sequence is 14 residues long. Germline CDR1 and CDR2: MNHNS and SASEGT. Trimming removed 3 bases from V and 0 bases from J, with 6 bases in between. CDR3 region: CASSDRNSGNTIYF. The CDR3, as DNA: TGTGCCAGCAGTGACAGGAACTCTGGAAACACCATATATTTT.

This chain links TRBV28 with TRBJ1-3; D is ambiguous. Per germline, CDR1 MDHEN and CDR2 SYDVKM. Trimming took 2 bases from V and 0 from J, leaving 14 bases between them. The CDR3 contains 17 residues. In nucleotides, the CDR3 is TGTGCCAGCAGTTTAGGGAGGATGCTGATCTCTGGAAACACCATATATTTT. As protein: CASSLGRMLISGNTIYF.

This chain joins TRBV5-1 and TRBJ2-1; TRBD2 matches at 7 bases. V shed 2 bases and J 6 bases; nucleotides not matched to a gene: 8. The CDR3 is 15 residues long. CDR1 is SGHRS, CDR2 YFSETQ, per germline. CDR3 coding DNA: TGCGCCAGCAGCTTAGTGGCTGGGGAGGGCAATGAGCAGTTCTTC. The encoded protein is CASSLVAGEGNEQFF. The full variable domain, rest sourced from reference TRBV5-1 and TRBJ2-1, is KAGVTQTPRYLIKTRGQQVTLSCSPISGHRSVSWYQQTPGQGLQFLFEYFSETQRNKGNFPGRFSGRQFSNSRSEMNVSTLELGDSALYLCASSLVAGEGNEQFFGPGTRLTVL.

The chain links TRBV14 to TRBJ2-7; 8 nucleotides agree with TRBD2. The germline V gene encodes CDR1 SGHDN and CDR2 FVKESK. The CDR3 runs to 15 residues. The V and J ends lost 3 bases and 0 bases, in that order; junction bases with no gene match: 4. The CDR3, as DNA: TGTGCCAGCAGCCATCTAGCGGGTAGCTCCTACGAGCAGTACTTC. Its translation is CASSHLAGSSYEQYF. The full variable domain, with the rest looked up from reference TRBV14 and TRBJ2-7, is EAGVTQFPSHSVIEKGQTVTLRCDPISGHDNLYWYRRVMGKEIKFLLHFVKESKQDESGMPNNRFLAERTGGTYSTLKVQPAELEDSGVYFCASSHLAGSSYEQYFGPGTRLTVT.

This sequence joins TRBV2 and TRBJ1-4; no firm D call. CDR1 and CDR2 from the germline V gene are SNHLY and FYNNEI. This CDR3 spans 13 amino acids. V gave up 8 bases and J gave up 7 bases, with 14 bases separating them. The CDR3 DNA reads TGTGCCAGCTCGGCGTTTGGAGGTGAAAAACTGTTTTTT. Protein sequence: CASSAFGGEKLFF.

The gene calls are TRBV5-6 and TRBJ2-2, with TRBD1 identical over 9 bases. CDR1 is SGHDT and CDR2 is YYEEEE in the germline V gene. The CDR3 length is 16 residues. The V gene end was trimmed by 6 bases and the J gene end by 6 bases; junction bases not matched to a gene: 12. CDR3 loop: CASNIPGQGLSGELFF. Written as DNA, the CDR3 is TGTGCCAGCAACATCCCCGGACAGGGGTTATCCGGGGAGCTGTTTTTT.

The rearrangement joins TRBV7-9 to TRBJ1-1, with D possibly TRBD1 on 5 matching bases. The V gene's germline CDR1 is SEHNR and CDR2 FQNEAQ (reference sequence). This CDR3 has 15 amino acids. V dropped 1 base and J dropped 0 bases, with 9 bases sitting between them. CDR3 residues: CASSLGQGVNTEAFF. Here the CDR3 DNA reads TGTGCCAGCAGCTTAGGCCAGGGCGTGAACACTGAAGCTTTCTTT. Based on the CDR3 plus reference TRBV7-9 and TRBJ1-1, the full variable domain is DTGVSQNPRHKITKRGQNVTFRCDPISEHNRLYWYRQTLGQGPEFLTYFQNEAQLEKSRLLSDRFSAERPKGSFSTLEIQRTEQGDSAMYLCASSLGQGVNTEAFFGQGTRLTVV.

V and J are TRBV3-1 (or the pseudogene TRBV3-2) and TRBJ2-2; perhaps TRBD2 as D (5 bases). Germline CDR1 LGHDT, CDR2 YNNKEL (reference sequence). The CDR3 is 17 residues long. Trimming pared 3 bases from V and 5 bases from J, leaving 19 bases between. The CDR3 spells CASSHRSVGVGTGELFF. As DNA, the CDR3 is TGTGCCAGCAGCCACCGGTCTGTCGGGGTGGGGACCGGGGAGCTGTTTTTT.

The chain carries TRBV7-2 and TRBJ1-3; D unresolved. This CDR3 has 13 amino acids. Germline V gives CDR1 SGHTA, CDR2 FQGNSA. Trimming cost V 5 bases and J 8 bases, with 13 bases left between them. CDR3 protein: CASSILNRDTIYF. CDR3 DNA: TGTGCCAGCAGCATACTAAATCGGGACACCATATATTTT.

This clone has only a few counts. V is TRBV12-3 or TRBV12-4 and J is TRBJ2-7; tentative D call: TRBD1 (6 bases). Deletions cut 8 bases from V and 2 bases from J, with 13 bases between. The CDR3 is 13 amino acids. CDR3 sequence: CASARTAAYEQYF. CDR3 coding DNA: TGTGCCAGCGCTCGGACAGCGGCCTACGAGCAGTACTTC.

This chain connects TRBV7-2 to TRBJ2-1; D is undetermined. This CDR3 has 13 residues. Trimming removed 1 base from V and 10 bases from J, with 11 bases in between. Germline V gene sequence: CDR1 SGHTA, CDR2 FQGNSA. DNA for the CDR3: TGTGCCAGCAGCTTAGTAGAAAGCTGGGAGCAGTTCTTC. It encodes CASSLVESWEQFF.

This chain links TRBV28 with TRBJ2-7, with TRBD1 matching 7 bases. V was pared by 7 bases and J by 5 bases, with 14 bases of the junction left unmatched. The V gene's germline CDR1 is MDHEN and CDR2 SYDVKM. This CDR3 is 15 amino acids long. CDR3 amino acids: CASTTRRGRLHEQYF. The CDR3 DNA reads as TGTGCCAGCACCACGAGAAGGGGGCGCCTCCACGAGCAGTACTTC. The entire variable domain, with the rest obtained from reference TRBV28 and TRBJ2-7, is as follows: DVKVTQSSRYLVKRTGEKVFLECVQDMDHENMFWYRQDPGLGLRLIYFSYDVKMKEKGDIPEGYSVSREKKERFSLILESASTNQTSMYLCASTTRRGRLHEQYFGPGTRLTVT.

The V and J genes are TRBV18 and TRBJ2-3, with D tentatively TRBD2 (6 bases). The germline V and J ends were trimmed by 2 bases and 3 bases, with 15 bases remaining between them. This CDR3 spans 16 amino acids. Per germline, CDR1 KGHSH and CDR2 LQKENI. CDR3 loop: CASSPGVQEGTDTQYF. The CDR3 nucleotides are TGTGCCAGCTCACCAGGAGTGCAGGAGGGAACAGATACGCAGTATTTT. Based on the CDR3 plus reference TRBV18 and TRBJ2-3, the full variable domain is NAGVMQNPRHLVRRRGQEARLRCSPMKGHSHVYWYRQLPEEGLKFMVYLQKENIIDESGMPKERFSAEFPKEGPSILRIQQVVRGDSAAYFCASSPGVQEGTDTQYFGPGTRLTVL.

The rearrangement uses TRBV6-2 or TRBV6-3 and TRBJ2-2, with 8 bases aligning to TRBD2. In germline, CDR1 is MNHEY, CDR2 SVGEGT. The CDR3 runs 16 residues. V trimming: 6 bases; J trimming: 5 bases; junction bases outside the gene matches: 11. CDR3 amino acids: CASRPSGQPWTGELFF. The CDR3 nucleotides read TGTGCCAGCAGACCTAGCGGGCAACCCTGGACCGGGGAGCTGTTTTTT.

The chain links TRBV11-2 to TRBJ1-4; 7 nucleotides align to TRBD1. Germline V gene lookup returns CDR1 SGHAT and CDR2 FQNNGV. V lost 6 bases and J lost 3; bases outside the gene matches: 7. This CDR3 is 15 amino acids long. CDR3 region: CASRGAGTANEKLFF. The CDR3 DNA is TGTGCCAGCAGGGGAGCCGGGACAGCTAATGAAAAACTGTTTTTT.

The genes are TRBV27 and TRBJ2-7, with D possibly TRBD2 on 7 matching bases. The CDR3 is 15 amino acids. Germline V gene lookup returns CDR1 MNHEY and CDR2 SMNVEV (reference sequence). Trimming stripped 8 bases from V and 2 bases from J, with 19 bases between. The CDR3 reads CASPLLGGLTYEQYF. The CDR3 DNA reads TGTGCCAGCCCCCTATTGGGGGGGCTGACCTACGAGCAGTACTTC.